A single sample gave rise to the 31 T cell receptor beta chains below, sequenced in a study of T cell responses to AZD1222 COVID-19 vaccine (dated by TCRdb to 2020 to 2023). The protocol used for the library was the immunoSEQ multiplex PCR assay. TCRdb's version of the immuneACCESS table is confined to in-frame rearrangements and falls short of the full clone set. An unresolved V gene accounts for under half of the shortfall where checked; the remainder is of unknown origin. This sample has 200,000 to 250,000 clones in its table, and about 93% of those were observed once. The top ten clones comprise around 1% of the sample. What this sample's time point label stands for: baseline before first vaccination. Taken with the paper, the label for treatment or condition translates to: meningococcal conjugate vaccine given as trial control. The sample was peripheral blood, taken on day 0 of MenACWY control vaccination. Receptor source: an adult in good health.

The rearrangement uses TRBV27 and TRBJ2-1; TRBD1 agrees at 7 bases. CDR3 length equals 14 residues. Germline V lookup: CDR1 MNHEY, CDR2 SMNVEV (reference sequence). V dropped 6 bases and J dropped 2; count of bases not matched to a gene: 4. The CDR3 DNA reads TGTGCCAGCAGCCGAGACAGGGCCTACAATGAGCAGTTCTTC. Amino acids: CASSRDRAYNEQFF.

This chain connects TRBV3-1 (or the pseudogene TRBV3-2) to TRBJ1-1, with 8 bases aligning to TRBD1. CDR3 length equals 16 residues. V was clipped by 6 bases and J by 4 bases; unmatched bases: 13. Germline assignment: CDR1 LGHDT and CDR2 YNNKEL (reference sequence). The CDR3 region has the DNA TGTGCCAGCAGGCCAATGGCCAGGGGGCTTAGCACTGAAGCTTTCTTT. Encoded protein: CASRPMARGLSTEAFF.

The chain employs TRBV19 and TRBJ1-5; TRBD1 agrees at 8 bases. Germline CDR1 reads LNHDA; CDR2 reads SQIVND (reference sequence). V shed 5 bases, J shed 4 bases, and the junction held 7 bases outside the gene matches. This CDR3 spans 15 amino acids. The CDR3 sequence is CASSPTGQANQPQHF. CDR3 bases: TGTGCCAGTAGTCCAACGGGACAGGCAAATCAGCCCCAGCATTTT.

This clone has more than one count but fewer than ten. The chain has TRBV6-1 and TRBJ1-4, with D unclear. V lost 2 bases and J 5 bases, leaving 6 bases between the germline ends. The CDR3 spans 13 residues. Germline assignment: CDR1 MNHNS and CDR2 SASEGT. CDR3 coding DNA: TGTGCCAGCAGTGAACGTAGGAATGAAAAACTGTTTTTT. As protein: CASSERRNEKLFF.

V usage is TRBV28 and J usage is TRBJ2-3; 8 bases are a match to TRBD2. The CDR3 is made up of 15 amino acids. Germline CDR1 and CDR2: MDHEN and SYDVKM. J was trimmed by 1 base and V by 5 bases; bases with no gene match: 5. The CDR3 protein is CASSLRGGGTDTQYF. Here the CDR3 DNA reads TGTGCCAGCAGTCTTCGGGGGGGTGGCACAGATACGCAGTATTTT.

The chain couples TRBV3-1 (or the pseudogene TRBV3-2) to TRBJ1-5; D uncertain. The CDR3 is 15 amino acids. Trimming pared 0 bases from V and 2 bases from J, leaving 8 bases between. CDR1 is LGHDT and CDR2 is YNNKEL in the germline V gene (reference sequence). The CDR3 sequence is CASSQEGIGNQPQHF. The CDR3 DNA reads as TGTGCCAGCAGCCAAGAGGGGATTGGCAATCAGCCCCAGCATTTT.

V gene TRBV7-2 combines with J gene TRBJ1-1, with D possibly being TRBD1 (6 bases). CDR1 is SGHTA and CDR2 is FQGNSA in the germline V gene. V was pared by 1 base and J by 3 bases, with 18 bases between. The CDR3 length is 17 residues. In nucleotides, the CDR3 is TGTGCCAGCAGCTTAGAACTAATTGGGGGGCGCGACACTGAAGCTTTCTTT. Translating it yields CASSLELIGGRDTEAFF.

In its sample, this clone was seen once. The chain uses TRBV29-1 and TRBJ1-2, with 7 bases lining up with TRBD1. Germline V gene data show CDR1 as SQVTM and CDR2 as ANQGSEA. Trimming at V came to 3 bases and at J to 5 bases, leaving 3 bases not matched to a gene. This CDR3 region has 12 residues. The CDR3 reads CSVEATGYGYTF. The CDR3 region has the DNA TGCAGCGTTGAGGCGACAGGGTATGGCTACACCTTC.

The genes are TRBV12-3 or TRBV12-4 and TRBJ1-2, with 8 nucleotides matching TRBD1. The CDR3 is 12 amino acids. Germline trimming cut 7 bases from V and 8 bases from J; bases unmatched to any gene: 6. CDR3 nucleotides: TGTGCCAGCAACGACAGGGGCGTGGGCTACACCTTC. Translated: CASNDRGVGYTF.

The V call is TRBV30, the J call TRBJ2-7; D is undetermined. Germline assignment: CDR1 GTSNPN and CDR2 SVGIG (reference sequence). This CDR3 has 12 amino acids. V was shortened by 2 bases and J by 4 bases, with 9 bases between the two germline ends. This CDR3 is CAWSIKGYEQYF. DNA for the CDR3: TGTGCCTGGAGTATCAAGGGATACGAGCAGTACTTC.

CDR3 DNA sequence: TGCGCCAGCAGCTTGCTAGGTAGCGGGGAGACCCAGTACTTC. As protein: CASSLLGSGETQYF. V usage is TRBV5-1 and J usage is TRBJ2-5; 7 bases agree with TRBD2. V trimming: 1 base; J trimming: 5 bases; junction bases outside the gene matches: 5. CDR1 is SGHRS, CDR2 YFSETQ, per germline. The CDR3 covers 14 residues.

The rearrangement links TRBV30 to TRBJ1-5; 8 nucleotides match TRBD1. The CDR3 is 14 residues long. The V segment lost 3 bases and the J segment 6 bases; nucleotides outside the gene matches: 7. Germline V gene data show CDR1 as GTSNPN and CDR2 as SVGIG (reference sequence). CDR3 DNA sequence: TGTGCCTGGAGGGGGACAGGCGTTGGTCAGCCCCAGCATTTT. This sequence encodes CAWRGTGVGQPQHF. The full variable domain, with the rest looked up from reference TRBV30 and TRBJ1-5, is SQTIHQWPATLVQPVGSPLSLECTVEGTSNPNLYWYRQAAGRGLQLLFYSVGIGQISSEVPQNLSASRPQDRQFILSSKKLLLSDSGFYLCAWRGTGVGQPQHFGDGTRLSIL.

On this clone: Other DNA sequences in this specimen translate into the identical CDR3. The rearrangement uses TRBV7-9 and TRBJ1-3; no firm D call. Trimming removed 2 bases at V and 0 bases at J, with 5 bases between. The germline V gene has CDR1 SEHNR and CDR2 FQNEAQ (reference sequence). The CDR3 contains 14 residues. CDR3 residues: CASSLSSSGNTIYF. The CDR3 DNA follows: TGTGCCAGCAGCTTATCAAGCTCTGGAAACACCATATATTTT. The full variable domain, its missing parts supplied by reference TRBV7-9 and TRBJ1-3, is DTGVSQNPRHKITKRGQNVTFRCDPISEHNRLYWYRQTLGQGPEFLTYFQNEAQLEKSRLLSDRFSAERPKGSFSTLEIQRTEQGDSAMYLCASSLSSSGNTIYFGEGSWLTVV.

In DNA form, the CDR3 reads TGTGCCAGCAGTATGAGTGGCAATCAGCCCCAGCATTTT. Amino acid sequence: CASSMSGNQPQHF. This chain links TRBV12-3 or TRBV12-4 with TRBJ1-5; D is uncertain. CDR3 length: 13 amino acids. The ends were cut back, 5 bases at V and 2 bases at J, with 7 bases in the middle.

V is TRBV3-1 (or the pseudogene TRBV3-2) and J is TRBJ2-5, with TRBD2 matching 8 bases. Losses at the gene ends were 4 bases for V and 4 bases for J; bases not matched to a gene: 5. The CDR3 is 14 residues long. CDR1 and CDR2 from the germline V gene are LGHDT and YNNKEL (reference sequence). The CDR3 DNA reads TGTGCCAGCAGCCCTTACGGGGGGGGAGAGACCCAGTACTTC. It is translated as CASSPYGGGETQYF.

In DNA, the CDR3 is TGTGCCAGCAGTATCACAGGGGTTAGACAGCCCCAGCATTTT. Translated: CASSITGVRQPQHF. This chain uses TRBV28 with TRBJ1-5, with TRBD1 matching over 7 bases. Germline-derived CDR1 and CDR2 are MDHEN and SYDVKM. Trimming removed 5 bases from V and 7 bases from J; junction bases left unmatched: 8. This CDR3 comprises 14 residues. The entire variable domain, with the rest obtained from reference TRBV28 and TRBJ1-5, is as follows: DVKVTQSSRYLVKRTGEKVFLECVQDMDHENMFWYRQDPGLGLRLIYFSYDVKMKEKGDIPEGYSVSREKKERFSLILESASTNQTSMYLCASSITGVRQPQHFGDGTRLSIL.

The chain couples TRBV27 to TRBJ2-5; 10 bases are a match to TRBD2. This CDR3 is 15 amino acids long. The trim removed 3 bases at V and 5 bases at J, leaving 6 bases unmatched. Germline lookup yields CDR1 MNHEY and CDR2 SMNVEV (reference sequence). The CDR3 reads CASSFGAGGPETQYF. The DNA for the CDR3 is TGTGCCAGCAGTTTCGGAGCGGGGGGGCCGGAGACCCAGTACTTC.

The chain uses TRBV2 and TRBJ1-5; no reliable D call. The CDR3 covers 14 residues. Germline V gene sequence: CDR1 SNHLY, CDR2 FYNNEI. Trimming removed 6 bases at V and 1 base at J, with 10 bases between. The CDR3 DNA follows: TGTGCCAGCAGGGGTAGGGCAAGCAATCAGCCCCAGCATTTT. It codes for CASRGRASNQPQHF.

This rearrangement joins TRBV11-2 to TRBJ1-6; D ambiguous. Germline V gene sequence: CDR1 SGHAT, CDR2 FQNNGV. There are 18 residues in the CDR3. V dropped 0 bases and J dropped 13 bases, with 25 bases sitting between them. The CDR3 sequence: CASSLDRPTAIGLPPLHF. CDR3 nucleotide sequence: TGTGCCAGCAGCTTAGATCGGCCGACGGCCATCGGGCTCCCTCCCCTCCACTTT.

The chain uses TRBV5-1 and TRBJ1-1; D call uncertain. Germline V gives CDR1 SGHRS, CDR2 YFSETQ. V was pared by 4 bases and J by 11 bases, with 18 bases between. The CDR3 is made up of 13 amino acids. The CDR3 coding sequence is TGCGCCAGCAGCCCAATCGGGCCCGAGGACGCTTTCTTT. Translated: CASSPIGPEDAFF.

This rearrangement joins TRBV30 to TRBJ1-2, with D perhaps TRBD1 (6 bases). This CDR3 is 13 amino acids long. V was trimmed by 2 bases and J by 4 bases, leaving 11 bases between them. Germline CDR1 GTSNPN, CDR2 SVGIG (reference sequence). The CDR3 coding sequence is TGTGCCTGGAGTACGGGACACCCCTATGGCTACACCTTC. This encodes CAWSTGHPYGYTF. Full variable domain (missing parts from reference TRBV30 and TRBJ1-2): SQTIHQWPATLVQPVGSPLSLECTVEGTSNPNLYWYRQAAGRGLQLLFYSVGIGQISSEVPQNLSASRPQDRQFILSSKKLLLSDSGFYLCAWSTGHPYGYTFGSGTRLTVV.

There are a few counts of this clone. The chain combines TRBV7-2 with TRBJ1-1, with D tentatively TRBD1 (6 bases). Germline V lookup: CDR1 SGHTA, CDR2 FQGNSA. This CDR3 comprises 15 residues. Trimming shortened V by 6 bases and J by 0 bases, and 14 bases separated the two germline ends. The CDR3 region has the DNA TGTGCCAGCAGAGTCCGACAGGAATTGAACACTGAAGCTTTCTTT. This sequence encodes CASRVRQELNTEAFF. Full variable domain (missing parts from reference TRBV7-2 and TRBJ1-1): GAGVSQSPSNKVTEKGKDVELRCDPISGHTALYWYRQSLGQGLEFLIYFQGNSAPDKSGLPSDRFSAERTGGSVSTLTIQRTQQEDSAVYLCASRVRQELNTEAFFGQGTRLTVV.

V and J are TRBV5-1 and TRBJ1-2, with 11 bases that match TRBD1. Trimming took 0 bases from V and 8 from J; bases not matched to a gene: 9. This CDR3 has 16 residues. Per germline, CDR1 SGHRS and CDR2 YFSETQ. The CDR3 loop is CASSLVPPGTGGGYTF. The CDR3 DNA reads TGCGCCAGCAGCTTGGTCCCACCCGGGACAGGGGGAGGCTACACCTTC.

The gene calls are TRBV23-1 and TRBJ1-1; D is possibly TRBD1 (5 bases). TRBV23-1 is given ORF status, its function remaining uncertain. Deletions cut 1 base from V and 5 bases from J, with 14 bases between. CDR3 length equals 15 residues. CDR3 residues: CASSQLSGGGTEAFF. DNA of the CDR3: TGCGCCAGCAGTCAATTATCCGGGGGTGGGACTGAAGCTTTCTTT.

A single count supports this clone. The gene calls are TRBV29-1 and TRBJ1-1, with D unclear. With 5 bases removed from V and 3 bases from J, the gap between germline ends came to 10 bases. Per the germline V gene, CDR1 is SQVTM and CDR2 is ANQGSEA. The CDR3 has 12 residues. This CDR3 reads CSVPTGDTEAFF. In DNA form, the CDR3 reads TGCAGCGTTCCTACTGGGGACACTGAAGCTTTCTTT.

The sample holds a few counts of this clone. The gene calls are TRBV19 and TRBJ1-1, with a tentative D call TRBD1 (5 bases). V was cut by 4 bases and J by 0 bases, with 18 bases left in between. CDR1 is LNHDA, CDR2 SQIVND, per germline (reference sequence). The CDR3 runs to 17 residues. The CDR3 sequence is CASSTTRRGLVNTEAFF. The CDR3 coding sequence is TGTGCCAGTAGTACCACTCGGAGGGGTCTAGTGAACACTGAAGCTTTCTTT.

The chain joins TRBV20-1 to TRBJ1-1; D gene uncertain. V shed 3 bases and J shed 5 bases, with 4 bases lying between them. Germline V gene lookup returns CDR1 DFQATT and CDR2 SNEGSKA (reference sequence). The CDR3 totals 10 residues. CDR3 in DNA: TGCAGTGCTAGCAGAACTGAAGCTTTCTTT. Residues: CSASRTEAFF.

The V gene is TRBV6-5, the J gene TRBJ2-7, with no clear D. Germline loops: CDR1 MNHEY, CDR2 SVGAGI. The CDR3 is 12 amino acids. V lost 8 bases to trimming and J lost 2 bases, with 10 bases between them. The CDR3 spells CASQARPYEQYF. Here the CDR3 DNA reads TGTGCCAGCCAAGCGAGGCCCTACGAGCAGTACTTC.

This clone was picked up one time. CDR3 sequence reads: CASSHKRRGGTYEQYF. CDR3 in DNA: TGTGCCAGCAGCCATAAGCGTAGGGGGGGAACCTACGAGCAGTACTTC. The rearrangement links TRBV3-1 (or the pseudogene TRBV3-2) to TRBJ2-7; TRBD2 might be the D (7 bases). The CDR3 sequence is 16 residues long. V was trimmed by 3 bases and J by 2 bases, leaving 17 bases between them. CDR1 is LGHDT and CDR2 is YNNKEL in the germline V gene (reference sequence).

This sequence joins TRBV20-1 and TRBJ1-1, with D possibly being TRBD1 (5 bases). V lost 3 bases and J lost 0, with 14 bases in between. The CDR3 is 15 amino acids. Germline V lookup: CDR1 DFQATT, CDR2 SNEGSKA (reference sequence). The CDR3 region has the DNA TGCAGTGCTAGTAGGTTTGGGGGAATGAACACTGAAGCTTTCTTT. Encoded protein: CSASRFGGMNTEAFF.

This clone was seen once. V usage is TRBV9 and J usage is TRBJ2-2, with 9 positions matching TRBD2. CDR1 is SGDLS, CDR2 YYNGEE, per germline. After removal of 4 bases from V and 4 bases from J, the junction contained 5 bases not matched to a gene. The CDR3 length is 15 residues. The DNA of the CDR3 is TGTGCCAGCAGCTGGGGCGGGAGGGGCACCGGGGAGCTGTTTTTT. This sequence encodes CASSWGGRGTGELFF.